The text below deals with one TCR beta chain. Its antigen is currently unknown. Germline and junction disagree at one end, which may indicate a read error. A modified ARM-PCR protocol with three rounds of nested PCR amplified TCRbeta. One entry per CDR3 protein results from TCRdb running MiXCR on the multiplex PCR reads. The data contain 65,000 to 90,000 distinct CDR3 sequences, over 75% of them seen just once; the ten biggest clones take up 10% to 15%. Looked up from germline, CDR1 is SGHKS and CDR2 is YYEKEE (reference sequence). There are 12 residues in the CDR3. No cell sorting was done before RNA was extracted from the tissue. Chemotherapy-naive patients with new lung cancer underwent thoracic surgery in China, August–late 2014. These data are taken from a study of tumor and adjacent non-tumor tissue in lung cancer. Study details: Samples averaged roughly 4.2 million productive TCRbeta reads each. Points from the study as a whole: Compared with tumor, normal lung showed significantly lower TCR diversity. Shorter survival was associated with higher TCR diversity in tumors.

The receptor was derived from a woman between 50 and 59 years old with non-small cell lung cancer. Sample: lung tumor tissue. The V call is TRBV5-5, the J call TRBJ2-7, with 9 bases identical to TRBD2. In DNA form, the CDR3 reads TGCGCCAGCAGTTCGAGCGGGAGGAATTCGTACTTC. Translated, it gives CASSSSGRNSYF.